The present T cell receptor (beta chain) was sequenced within a study of human T cells and chemical hapten exposure. Study overall: Patch tests put 0.01% DPC on the upper back, read at 6 days.

Time point of the sample: patch test 1, 2 weeks after DPC sensitization. Treatment given: therapeutic diphenylcyclopropenone sensitization with weekly scalp DPC. A single record per CDR3 protein comes from TCRdb applying MiXCR to the RACE reads. The sample shows tens of thousands of distinct CDR3 sequences, around 30% of them seen only once. This clonotype was seen more than once but under ten times. This CDR3 has 13 residues. The V and J ends lost 3 bases and 8 bases respectively, with 11 bases between them. The chain employs TRBV12-3 or TRBV12-4 and TRBJ2-1; TRBD2 might be the D (7 bases). The sequenced sample was whole blood, obtained in connection with sensitization to the hapten diphenylcyclopropenone (DPC). The sequence was obtained from a man aged 35 to 55 with alopecia areata. Some clones in this sample may be carry-over from other donors' samples. CDR3 amino acids: CASSLRGGDEQFF. The CDR3 DNA sequence: TGTGCCAGCAGTTTGAGGGGGGGGGATGAGCAGTTCTTC.